This TCR beta chain was found in a study of T cell responses to AZD1222 COVID-19 vaccine. Trimming took off 3 bases at V and 0 bases at J, with 15 bases between the two ends. The length of the CDR3 is 16 residues. Germline CDR1 LNHDA, CDR2 SQIVND (reference sequence). A note on this clone: As yet, its antigen is unknown.

Generated by immunoSEQ multiplex PCR, the TCRdb table keeps only in-frame clones and is missing some. Of more than 90,000 clones detected, roughly 87% appear once; the ten largest clones hold 16%. Overall study findings and caveats: Spike was spanned by vaccine-associated CD4 TCRs, which were dominant at 160-218 and 743-854. Clonal diversity was possibly underestimated, and white British individuals and females predominated among donors. Within unmutated variant regions lay the reported targets of nearly half of spike-specific TCRs.

The sequenced sample was peripheral blood, obtained on day 0 of AZD1222 vaccination. The chain carries TRBV19 and TRBJ2-7, with a tentative D call TRBD1 (7 bases). This sequence was found in an adult in good health. CDR3 sequence reads: CASSIQGGDSSYEQYF. The DNA for the CDR3 is TGTGCCAGTAGTATCCAGGGGGGCGATAGCTCCTACGAGCAGTACTTC.